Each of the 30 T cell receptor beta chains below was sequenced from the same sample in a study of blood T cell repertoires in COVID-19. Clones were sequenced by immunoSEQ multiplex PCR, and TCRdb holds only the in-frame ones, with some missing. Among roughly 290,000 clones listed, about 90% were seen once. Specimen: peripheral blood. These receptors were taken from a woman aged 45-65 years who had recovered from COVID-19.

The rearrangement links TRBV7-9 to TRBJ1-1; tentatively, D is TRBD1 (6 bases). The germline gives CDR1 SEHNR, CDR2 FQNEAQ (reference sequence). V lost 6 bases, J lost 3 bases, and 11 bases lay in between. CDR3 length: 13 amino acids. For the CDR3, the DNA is TGTGCCAGCAGATCAGGGGACGACACTGAAGCTTTCTTT. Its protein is CASRSGDDTEAFF.

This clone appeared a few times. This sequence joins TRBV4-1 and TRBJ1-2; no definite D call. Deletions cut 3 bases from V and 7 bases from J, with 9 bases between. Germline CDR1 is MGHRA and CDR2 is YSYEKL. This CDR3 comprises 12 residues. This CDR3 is CASSHAVGGYTF. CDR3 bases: TGCGCCAGCAGCCACGCGGTGGGTGGCTACACCTTC.

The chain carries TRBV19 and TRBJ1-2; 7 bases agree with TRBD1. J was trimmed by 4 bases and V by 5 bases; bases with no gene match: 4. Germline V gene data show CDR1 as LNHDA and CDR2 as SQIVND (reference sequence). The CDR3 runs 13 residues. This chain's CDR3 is CASSWRGRYGYTF. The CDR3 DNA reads TGTGCCAGTAGTTGGAGGGGGCGCTATGGCTACACCTTC.

CDR3: CASSLYGREGYTF. CDR3 DNA: TGTGCCAGCAGCTTATATGGCCGTGAAGGCTACACCTTC. V and J are TRBV7-2 and TRBJ1-2; D unresolved. V was cut by 2 bases and J by 8 bases, with 12 bases left in between. The CDR3 contains 13 residues. Germline V CDR1 and CDR2: SGHTA, FQGNSA.

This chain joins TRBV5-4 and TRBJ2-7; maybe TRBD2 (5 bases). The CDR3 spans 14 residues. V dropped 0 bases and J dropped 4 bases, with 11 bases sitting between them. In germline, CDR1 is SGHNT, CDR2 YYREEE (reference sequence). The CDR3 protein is CASSLGGSEYEQYF. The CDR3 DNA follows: TGTGCCAGCAGCTTGGGAGGTAGCGAATACGAGCAGTACTTC.

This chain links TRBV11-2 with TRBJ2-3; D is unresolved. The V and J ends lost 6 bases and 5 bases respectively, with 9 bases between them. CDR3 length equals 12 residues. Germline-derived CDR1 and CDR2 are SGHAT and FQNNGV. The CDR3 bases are TGTGCCAGCAGAACCGACAAAGATACGCAGTATTTT. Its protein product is CASRTDKDTQYF. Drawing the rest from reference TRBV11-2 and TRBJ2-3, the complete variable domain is EAGVAQSPRYKIIEKRQSVAFWCNPISGHATLYWYQQILGQGPKLLIQFQNNGVVDDSQLPKDRFSAERLKGVDSTLKIQPAKLEDSAVYLCASRTDKDTQYFGPGTRLTVL.

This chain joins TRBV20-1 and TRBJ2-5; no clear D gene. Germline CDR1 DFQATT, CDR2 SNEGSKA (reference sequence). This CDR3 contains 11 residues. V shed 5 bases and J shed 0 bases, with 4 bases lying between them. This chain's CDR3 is CSAHYQETQYF. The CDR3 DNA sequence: TGCAGTGCTCATTACCAAGAGACCCAGTACTTC.

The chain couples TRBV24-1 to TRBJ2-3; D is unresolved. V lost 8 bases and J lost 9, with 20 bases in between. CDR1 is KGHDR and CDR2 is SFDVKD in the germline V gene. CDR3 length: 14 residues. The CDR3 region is CATTPRGGTETQYF. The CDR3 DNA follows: TGTGCCACCACTCCCCGTGGTGGTACTGAGACGCAGTATTTT.

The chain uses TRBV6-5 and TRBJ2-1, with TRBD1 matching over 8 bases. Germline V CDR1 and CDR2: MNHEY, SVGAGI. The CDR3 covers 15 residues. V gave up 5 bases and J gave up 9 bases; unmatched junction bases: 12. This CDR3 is CASSIRTGSGSEQFF. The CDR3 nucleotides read TGTGCCAGCAGTATTAGGACAGGGTCAGGGAGTGAGCAGTTCTTC.

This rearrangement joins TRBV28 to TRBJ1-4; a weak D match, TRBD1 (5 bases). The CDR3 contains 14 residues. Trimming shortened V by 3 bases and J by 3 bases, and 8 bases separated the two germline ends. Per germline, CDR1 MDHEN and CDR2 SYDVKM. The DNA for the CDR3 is TGTGCCAGCAGTTTTGGGGGGTCTAATGAAAAACTGTTTTTT. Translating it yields CASSFGGSNEKLFF.

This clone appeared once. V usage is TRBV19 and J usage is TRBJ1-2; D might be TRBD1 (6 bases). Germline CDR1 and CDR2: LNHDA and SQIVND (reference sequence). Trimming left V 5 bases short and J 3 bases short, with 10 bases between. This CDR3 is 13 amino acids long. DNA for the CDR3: TGTGCCAGTAGTTTACGGACAGACTATGGCTACACCTTC. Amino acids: CASSLRTDYGYTF.

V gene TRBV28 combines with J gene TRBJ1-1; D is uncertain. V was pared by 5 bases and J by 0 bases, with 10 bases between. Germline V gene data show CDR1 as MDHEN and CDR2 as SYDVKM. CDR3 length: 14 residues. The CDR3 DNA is TGTGCCAGCAGTACGGGAGGCATGAACACTGAAGCTTTCTTT. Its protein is CASSTGGMNTEAFF. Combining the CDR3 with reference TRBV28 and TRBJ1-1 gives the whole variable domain DVKVTQSSRYLVKRTGEKVFLECVQDMDHENMFWYRQDPGLGLRLIYFSYDVKMKEKGDIPEGYSVSREKKERFSLILESASTNQTSMYLCASSTGGMNTEAFFGQGTRLTVV.

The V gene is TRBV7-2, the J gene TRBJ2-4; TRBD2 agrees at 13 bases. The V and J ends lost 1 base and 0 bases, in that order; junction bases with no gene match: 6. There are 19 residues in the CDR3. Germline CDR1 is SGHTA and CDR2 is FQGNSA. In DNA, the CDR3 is TGTGCCAGCAGCTTAGTTTTACTAGCGGGGGGGGTAGCCAAAAACATTCAGTACTTC. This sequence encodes CASSLVLLAGGVAKNIQYF.

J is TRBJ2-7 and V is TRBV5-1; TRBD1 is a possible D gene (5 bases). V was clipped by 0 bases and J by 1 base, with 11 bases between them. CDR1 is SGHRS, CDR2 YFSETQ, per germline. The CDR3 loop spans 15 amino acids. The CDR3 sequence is CASSLAQGTSYEQYF. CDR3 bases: TGCGCCAGCAGCTTGGCGCAGGGAACATCCTACGAGCAGTACTTC.

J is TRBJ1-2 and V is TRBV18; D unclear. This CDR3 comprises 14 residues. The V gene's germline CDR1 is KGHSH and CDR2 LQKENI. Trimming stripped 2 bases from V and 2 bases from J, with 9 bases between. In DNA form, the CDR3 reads TGTGCCAGCTCACCAAGTGGCAACAACTATGGCTACACCTTC. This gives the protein CASSPSGNNYGYTF.

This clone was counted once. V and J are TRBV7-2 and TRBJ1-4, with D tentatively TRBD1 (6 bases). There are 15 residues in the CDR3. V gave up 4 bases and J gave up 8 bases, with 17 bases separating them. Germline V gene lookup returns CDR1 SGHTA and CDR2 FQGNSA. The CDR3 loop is CASSSLGGSGEKLFF. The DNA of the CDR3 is TGTGCCAGCAGCTCCCTAGGGGGAAGTGGCGAAAAACTGTTTTTT.

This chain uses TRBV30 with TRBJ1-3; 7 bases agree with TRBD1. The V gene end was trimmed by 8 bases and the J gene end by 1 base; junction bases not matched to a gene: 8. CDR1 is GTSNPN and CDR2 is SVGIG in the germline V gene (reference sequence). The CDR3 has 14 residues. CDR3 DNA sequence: TGTGCCCGAGGGGGCAGAACTTCTGGAAACACCATATATTTT. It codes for CARGGRTSGNTIYF.

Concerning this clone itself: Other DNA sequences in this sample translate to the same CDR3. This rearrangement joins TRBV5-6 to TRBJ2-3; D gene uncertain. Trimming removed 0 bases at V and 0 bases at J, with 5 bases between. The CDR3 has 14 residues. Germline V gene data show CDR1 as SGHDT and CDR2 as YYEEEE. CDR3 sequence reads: CASSLGTSTDTQYF. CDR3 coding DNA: TGTGCCAGCAGCTTGGGAACTAGCACAGATACGCAGTATTTT. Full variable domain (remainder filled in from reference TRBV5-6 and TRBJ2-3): DAGVTQSPTHLIKTRGQQVTLRCSPKSGHDTVSWYQQALGQGPQFIFQYYEEEERQRGNFPDRFSGHQFPNYSSELNVNALLLGDSALYLCASSLGTSTDTQYFGPGTRLTVL.

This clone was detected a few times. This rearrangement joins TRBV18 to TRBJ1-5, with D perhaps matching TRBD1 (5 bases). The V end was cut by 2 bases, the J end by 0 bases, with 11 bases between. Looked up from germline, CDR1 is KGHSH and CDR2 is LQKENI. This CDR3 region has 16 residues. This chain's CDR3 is CASSPGQGNSNQPQHF. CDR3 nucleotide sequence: TGTGCCAGCTCACCAGGTCAGGGCAATAGCAATCAGCCCCAGCATTTT.

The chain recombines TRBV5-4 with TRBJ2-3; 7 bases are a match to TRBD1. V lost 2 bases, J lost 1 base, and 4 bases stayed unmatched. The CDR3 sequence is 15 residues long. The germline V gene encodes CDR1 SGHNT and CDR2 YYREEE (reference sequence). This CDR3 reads CASSLQGSGTDTQYF. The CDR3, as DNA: TGTGCCAGCAGCTTACAGGGGTCCGGCACAGATACGCAGTATTTT.

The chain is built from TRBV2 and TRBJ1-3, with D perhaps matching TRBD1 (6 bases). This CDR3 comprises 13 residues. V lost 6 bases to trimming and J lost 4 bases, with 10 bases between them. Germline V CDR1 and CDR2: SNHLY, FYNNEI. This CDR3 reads CASRTGSGNTIYF. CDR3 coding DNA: TGTGCCAGCAGAACAGGGTCCGGAAACACCATATATTTT.

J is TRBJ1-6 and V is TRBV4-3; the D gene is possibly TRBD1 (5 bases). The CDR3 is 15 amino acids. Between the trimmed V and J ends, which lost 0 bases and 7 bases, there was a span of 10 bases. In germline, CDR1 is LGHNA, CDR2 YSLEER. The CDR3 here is CASSQEARANSPLHF. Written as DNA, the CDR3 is TGCGCCAGCAGCCAAGAAGCCAGGGCGAATTCACCCCTCCACTTT.

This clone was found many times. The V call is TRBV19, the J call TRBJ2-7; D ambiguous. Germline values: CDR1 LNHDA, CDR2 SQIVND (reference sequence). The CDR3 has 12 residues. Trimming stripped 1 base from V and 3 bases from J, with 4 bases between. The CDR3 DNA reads TGTGCCAGTAGTATAGGCGGCTACGAGCAGTACTTC. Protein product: CASSIGGYEQYF. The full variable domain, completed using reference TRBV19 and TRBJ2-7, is DGGITQSPKYLFRKEGQNVTLSCEQNLNHDAMYWYRQDPGQGLRLIYYSQIVNDFQKGDIAEGYSVSREKKESFPLTVTSAQKNPTAFYLCASSIGGYEQYFGPGTRLTVT.

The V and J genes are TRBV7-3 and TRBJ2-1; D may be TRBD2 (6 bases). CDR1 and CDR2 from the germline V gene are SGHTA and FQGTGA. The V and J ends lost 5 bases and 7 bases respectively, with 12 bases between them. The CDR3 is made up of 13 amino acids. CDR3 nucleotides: TGTGCCAGCAGCCCCCCGACTAGAAATGAGCAGTTCTTC. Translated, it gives CASSPPTRNEQFF.

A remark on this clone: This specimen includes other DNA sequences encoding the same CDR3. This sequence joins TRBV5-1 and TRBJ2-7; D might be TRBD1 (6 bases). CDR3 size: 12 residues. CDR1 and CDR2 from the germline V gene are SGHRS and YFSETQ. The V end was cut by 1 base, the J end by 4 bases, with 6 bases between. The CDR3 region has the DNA TGCGCCAGCAGCTTGCAGGGGTACGAGCAGTACTTC. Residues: CASSLQGYEQYF.

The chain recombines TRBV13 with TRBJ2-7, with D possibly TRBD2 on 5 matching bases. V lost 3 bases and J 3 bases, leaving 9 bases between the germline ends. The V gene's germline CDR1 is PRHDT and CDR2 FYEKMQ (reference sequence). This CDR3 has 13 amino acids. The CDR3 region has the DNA TGTGCCAGCAGCTTCCTCAGCGGCTACGAGCAGTACTTC. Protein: CASSFLSGYEQYF.

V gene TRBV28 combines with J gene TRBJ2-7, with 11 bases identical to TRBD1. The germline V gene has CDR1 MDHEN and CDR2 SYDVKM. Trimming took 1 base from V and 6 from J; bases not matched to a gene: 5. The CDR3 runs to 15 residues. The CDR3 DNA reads TGTGCCAGCAGTTTATATGGGACAGGGGGGGTCGAGCAGTACTTC. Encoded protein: CASSLYGTGGVEQYF. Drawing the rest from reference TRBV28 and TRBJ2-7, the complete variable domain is DVKVTQSSRYLVKRTGEKVFLECVQDMDHENMFWYRQDPGLGLRLIYFSYDVKMKEKGDIPEGYSVSREKKERFSLILESASTNQTSMYLCASSLYGTGGVEQYFGPGTRLTVT.

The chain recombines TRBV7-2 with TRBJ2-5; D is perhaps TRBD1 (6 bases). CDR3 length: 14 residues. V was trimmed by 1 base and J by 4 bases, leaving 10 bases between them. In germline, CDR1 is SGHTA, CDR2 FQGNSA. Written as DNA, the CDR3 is TGTGCCAGCAGCTTAGACAGGGCCAGAGAGACCCAGTACTTC. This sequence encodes CASSLDRARETQYF.

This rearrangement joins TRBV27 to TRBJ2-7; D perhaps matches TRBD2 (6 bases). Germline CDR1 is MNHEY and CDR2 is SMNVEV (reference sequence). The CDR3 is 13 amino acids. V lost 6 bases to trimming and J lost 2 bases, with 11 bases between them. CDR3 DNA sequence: TGTGCCAGCAGCCGACTAGGCACCTACGAGCAGTACTTC. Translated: CASSRLGTYEQYF.

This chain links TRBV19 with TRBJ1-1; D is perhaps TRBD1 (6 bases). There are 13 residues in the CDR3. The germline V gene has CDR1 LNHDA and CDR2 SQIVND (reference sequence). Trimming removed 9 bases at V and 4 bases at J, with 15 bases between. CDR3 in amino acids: CASSGELGTEAFF. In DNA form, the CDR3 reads TGTGCCAGCTCAGGGGAATTGGGCACTGAAGCTTTCTTT.